A selection of T cell receptor beta chains follows, all from one sample in a study of blood T cells in healthy people across ages. MiXCR was run by TCRdb on the 5' RACE reads, yielding one entry per CDR3 protein. This table holds roughly 2 million distinct CDR3 sequences, around 50% found once. Sequenced sample: blood. These receptors were collected from a woman aged 35 to 49 in good health. Both conserved end residues are part of each CDR3. A D gene is named only where the DNA matches it firmly.

V: TRBV18
length: 16
J: TRBJ2-1
D: -
CDR3: CASSPLPTRSYNEQFF

V: TRBV6-5
length: 13
J: TRBJ2-1
D: -
CDR3: CASIKNGGRDWFF

V: TRBV7-9
length: 12
J: TRBJ2-3
D: -
CDR3: CASSLMVATQYF

V: TRBV27
length: 13
J: TRBJ1-1
D: TRBD1
CDR3: CASSLRDRAEAFF

V: TRBV4-3
length: 14
J: TRBJ1-4
D: TRBD1
CDR3: CTSRQGGASEKLFF

V: TRBV29-1
length: 13
J: TRBJ2-1
D: -
CDR3: CSAREVGGNEQFF

V: TRBV21-1
length: 16
J: TRBJ1-2
D: -
CDR3: CASSPKEYGGLYGYTF

V: TRBV19
length: 15
J: TRBJ2-7
D: TRBD2
CDR3: CASSTRTSGSYEQYF

V: TRBV27
length: 15
J: TRBJ2-6
D: -
CDR3: CASSDGYSGANVLTF

V: TRBV19
length: 16
J: TRBJ2-5
D: -
CDR3: CASSIDGLRTWETQYF

V: TRBV6-5
length: 14
J: TRBJ1-5
D: -
CDR3: CASSTGRNNQPQHF

V: TRBV7-2
length: 19
J: TRBJ1-2
D: TRBD1
CDR3: CASSYAGTGGLESYYGYTF

V: TRBV20-1
length: 15
J: -
D: -
CDR3: CSARGPFQWFDEQYF

V: TRBV5-1
length: 17
J: TRBJ1-1
D: -
CDR3: CASSLAFRDRGDTEAFF

V: TRBV28
length: 13
J: TRBJ1-6
D: -
CDR3: CASSLVNRRPDHF

V: TRBV4-3
length: 17
J: TRBJ2-2
D: -
CDR3: CASSQDMDAENTGELFF

V: TRBV3-1
length: 15
J: TRBJ1-2
D: -
CDR3: CASSLPQATLGGYTF

V: TRBV5-1
length: 17
J: TRBJ2-1
D: -
CDR3: CASSRTPTGRDYNEQFF

V: TRBV5-6
length: 14
J: TRBJ2-7
D: TRBD2
CDR3: CASSPGAGDHEQYF

V: TRBV9
length: 16
J: TRBJ2-3
D: -
CDR3: CASSVVPGVGRDTQYF

V: TRBV29-1
length: 12
J: TRBJ2-3
D: -
CDR3: CSVDEGLDTQYF

V: TRBV6-6
length: 15
J: TRBJ1-4
D: -
CDR3: CASSLQRTGNEKLFF

V: TRBV4-3
length: 14
J: TRBJ1-5
D: -
CDR3: CASSQDGPGQPQHF

V: TRBV4-2
length: 16
J: TRBJ2-7
D: TRBD2
CDR3: CASSQVGLLAGTEQYF

V: TRBV20-1
length: 15
J: TRBJ2-3
D: TRBD2
CDR3: CSASPTSGRTDTQYF

V: TRBV10-3
length: 15
J: TRBJ2-1
D: TRBD1
CDR3: CAISESGGQGNEQFF

V: TRBV20-1
length: 16
J: TRBJ2-3
D: TRBD2
CDR3: CSASVLAGGQEDTQYF

V: TRBV3-1
length: 13
J: TRBJ2-5
D: -
CDR3: CATESGAPGGGYF